The 13 T cell receptor beta chains below all came from one sample that was sequenced in a study of blood T cell repertoires in COVID-19. The repertoire was sequenced with immunoSEQ multiplex PCR; TCRdb's copy has only in-frame clones and lacks some. The sample has approximately 190,000 clones, approximately 79% seen once. Sequenced: PBMCs or T cells enriched from blood (not recorded which). Every receptor here comes from a woman aged 55 to 70 with acute COVID-19.

The chain has TRBV7-2 and TRBJ1-1; 12 bases fit TRBD1. V was clipped by 5 bases and J by 5 bases; unmatched bases: 6. The CDR3 runs 15 residues. Germline assignment: CDR1 SGHTA and CDR2 FQGNSA. CDR3 DNA: TGTGCCAGCAGCAGGGGGACAGGGGGCAGGACTGAAGCTTTCTTT. This encodes CASSRGTGGRTEAFF.

The chain recombines TRBV24-1 with TRBJ2-1; TRBD1 aligns across 11 bases. Trimming took 0 bases from V and 8 from J; bases not matched to a gene: 8. The CDR3 has 17 residues. CDR1 is KGHDR, CDR2 SFDVKD, per germline. The CDR3 region is CATSDLRGTGGRDEQFF. The CDR3 DNA follows: TGTGCCACCAGTGATTTGCGTGGGACAGGGGGAAGAGATGAGCAGTTCTTC.

A few counts support this clone. This sequence joins TRBV5-1 and TRBJ2-5; D not resolved. V was cut by 4 bases and J by 0 bases, with 10 bases left in between. The CDR3 covers 14 residues. Germline V gene data show CDR1 as SGHRS and CDR2 as YFSETQ. The DNA of the CDR3 is TGCGCCAGCAGCCCGGAGAAAAACCAAGAGACCCAGTACTTC. Its protein product is CASSPEKNQETQYF.

V gene TRBV5-1 combines with J gene TRBJ2-3, with TRBD2 identical over 8 bases. The CDR3 covers 15 residues. V lost 4 bases, J lost 3 bases, and 7 bases stayed unmatched. Germline lookup yields CDR1 SGHRS and CDR2 YFSETQ. The CDR3 nucleotides read TGCGCCAGCAGCCGGGAGGGGAGACGAACAGATACGCAGTATTTT. Amino acids: CASSREGRRTDTQYF.

The rearrangement joins TRBV10-2 to TRBJ1-1; 10 nucleotides line up with TRBD1. This CDR3 is built from 15 residues. Germline V gene sequence: CDR1 WSHSY, CDR2 SAAADI. J gave up 3 bases and V 7 bases, and 8 bases lay outside the gene matches. The CDR3 nucleotides read TGCGCCAGCACGGTAAGACAGGGGGCGCACACTGAAGCTTTCTTT. Translating gives CASTVRQGAHTEAFF.

The chain is built from TRBV27 and TRBJ1-2; TRBD1 matches at 9 bases. Trimming removed 2 bases from V and 8 bases from J; junction bases left unmatched: 6. Germline V gene sequence: CDR1 MNHEY, CDR2 SMNVEV (reference sequence). The CDR3 is 14 amino acids. The CDR3 loop is CASSLIQGAGGYTF. The CDR3 DNA follows: TGTGCCAGCAGTTTAATACAGGGGGCCGGGGGCTACACCTTC.

The chain couples TRBV7-2 to TRBJ1-2; D uncertain. Germline CDR1 and CDR2: SGHTA and FQGNSA. The CDR3 runs 12 residues. V gave up 3 bases and J gave up 2 bases, with 4 bases separating them. In DNA form, the CDR3 reads TGTGCCAGCAGCTTCAGAAACTATGGCTACACCTTC. This codes for CASSFRNYGYTF. The full variable domain, its missing parts supplied by reference TRBV7-2 and TRBJ1-2, is GAGVSQSPSNKVTEKGKDVELRCDPISGHTALYWYRQSLGQGLEFLIYFQGNSAPDKSGLPSDRFSAERTGGSVSTLTIQRTQQEDSAVYLCASSFRNYGYTFGSGTRLTVV.

The chain uses TRBV30 and TRBJ2-2; possible D gene TRBD1, 6 bases. Germline V gene lookup returns CDR1 GTSNPN and CDR2 SVGIG (reference sequence). CDR3 length equals 15 residues. With 3 bases removed from V and 3 bases from J, the gap between germline ends came to 14 bases. Here the CDR3 DNA reads TGTGCCTGGAGCCCCAGGGGAAGGGACACCGGGGAGCTGTTTTTT. Its protein product is CAWSPRGRDTGELFF.

The chain carries TRBV11-2 and TRBJ1-3; D might be TRBD1 (5 bases). The CDR3 extends over 16 amino acids. Germline V gene data show CDR1 as SGHAT and CDR2 as FQNNGV. V lost 5 bases and J lost 3, with 17 bases in between. CDR3 loop: CASSPRSRDFGNTIYF. The DNA of the CDR3 is TGTGCCAGCAGCCCCCGATCCAGGGACTTTGGAAACACCATATATTTT. The full variable domain, completed using reference TRBV11-2 and TRBJ1-3, is EAGVAQSPRYKIIEKRQSVAFWCNPISGHATLYWYQQILGQGPKLLIQFQNNGVVDDSQLPKDRFSAERLKGVDSTLKIQPAKLEDSAVYLCASSPRSRDFGNTIYFGEGSWLTVV.

The chain is built from TRBV5-1 and TRBJ1-1; 7 nucleotides agree with TRBD1. Germline CDR1 is SGHRS and CDR2 is YFSETQ. CDR3 size: 14 residues. V lost 4 bases to trimming and J lost 0 bases; unmatched junction nucleotides: 3. The CDR3 sequence is CASSRGQLNTEAFF. The CDR3 nucleotides are TGCGCCAGCAGCCGGGGACAGCTGAACACTGAAGCTTTCTTT.

The chain is built from TRBV15 and TRBJ2-1; TRBD2 agrees at 13 bases. Germline V gives CDR1 LNHNV, CDR2 YYDKDF (reference sequence). The CDR3 runs 16 residues. The J segment lost 3 bases and the V segment lost 4 bases, leaving 3 bases of the junction unmatched. This CDR3 is CATSTGLAGDYNEQFF. The CDR3 DNA is TGTGCCACCAGCACCGGACTAGCGGGGGACTACAATGAGCAGTTCTTC.

The rearrangement joins TRBV2 to TRBJ1-1, with D tentatively TRBD1 (5 bases). With 4 bases removed from V and 1 base from J, the gap between germline ends came to 7 bases. The CDR3 sequence is 13 residues long. The germline V gene encodes CDR1 SNHLY and CDR2 FYNNEI. The DNA for the CDR3 is TGTGCCAGCAGTGGACAGTCGAACACTGAAGCTTTCTTT. Translated, it gives CASSGQSNTEAFF.

There are a few counts of this clone. The rearrangement links TRBV28 to TRBJ1-5, with a tentative D call TRBD1 (6 bases). The CDR3 runs to 14 residues. Germline loops: CDR1 MDHEN, CDR2 SYDVKM. Trimming shortened V by 7 bases and J by 3 bases, and 13 bases separated the two germline ends. CDR3 DNA sequence: TGTGCCAGCACCCCAGACAGGTCCAATCAGCCCCAGCATTTT. As protein: CASTPDRSNQPQHF.